The rows below give T cell receptor beta chains drawn from one sample of a study of shared clonotypes between healthy human individuals. Clones were sequenced by immunoSEQ multiplex PCR, and TCRdb holds only the in-frame ones, with some missing. This sample carries about 2 million clones, roughly 94% of them seen once, and the ten largest clones take 0.13%. Sequenced: naive CD4+ T cells sorted from blood. The receptors come from a man aged 18-30 years in good health. Each CDR3 is given without its conserved first and last residue. Not all rows give a size; the values are once, few, many and, for expanded clones, a class.

CDR3aa,abundance,j_gene,v_gene
ASSLWLQGSLETQY,once,TRBJ2-5,TRBV7-2
ASSLRQYDSYEQY,-,TRBJ2-7,TRBV5-6
ASSPGRGLEKLF,-,TRBJ1-4,TRBV9
ASSTSGTSYNEQF,-,TRBJ2-1,TRBV19
AIDAETYT,-,TRBJ1-2,TRBV30
ASSAGGAYF,-,TRBJ2-1,TRBV10-1
AISVAGDQPQH,-,TRBJ1-5,TRBV10-3
ASHREGLRGNEQF,-,TRBJ2-1,TRBV6-5
ASSPTGAPYGYT,-,TRBJ1-2,TRBV7-9
ASRFGVMSPQH,-,TRBJ1-5,TRBV27
ASSWGASYEQY,once,TRBJ2-7,TRBV7-9
ASSLAARHGTGELF,-,TRBJ2-2,TRBV7-6
ATHTDTQY,-,TRBJ2-3,TRBV25-1
ASRRDRQGAKLF,-,TRBJ1-4,TRBV25-1
ASGLAEGQVSNQPQH,-,TRBJ1-5,TRBV12-5
ASRATGSRGGYT,-,TRBJ1-2,TRBV19
ASSSGRDNSPLH,once,TRBJ1-6,TRBV6-5
SVTGVGVNTEAF,-,TRBJ1-1,TRBV29-1
SVGGQETQY,-,TRBJ2-5,TRBV29-1
ASSLRGYQETQY,-,TRBJ2-5,TRBV7-7
ASTKGQNSPLH,-,TRBJ1-6,TRBV2
ASSIDFRAQLGEAF,-,TRBJ1-1,TRBV19
ASHSGGSYEQY,-,TRBJ2-7,TRBV18
ASFRGGLETQY,-,TRBJ2-5,TRBV7-2
ASSLDPGTYGYT,-,TRBJ1-2,TRBV7-9
ASSVMEWGTEAF,-,TRBJ1-1,TRBV9
ASSLGIEANTGELF,-,TRBJ2-2,TRBV7-9
ASGIGRWGTGELF,-,TRBJ2-2,TRBV6-1
ASSYIDNSPLH,-,TRBJ1-6,TRBV6-1
AIRADRDSYNEQF,-,TRBJ2-1,TRBV10-3
ASRGQGLGEQF,-,TRBJ2-1,TRBV6-5
ASSSSGRISYNEQF,-,TRBJ2-1,TRBV5-1
ASSISPDTQY,once,TRBJ2-3,TRBV5-1
GYRGDGYT,-,TRBJ1-2,TRBV20-1
ASNLPGQREY,-,TRBJ2-7,TRBV6-6
ASSFPIVPQAGYT,-,TRBJ1-2,TRBV7-9
ASREPPGRGQY,-,TRBJ2-3,TRBV2
ASSLGLPFSRETQY,-,TRBJ2-5,TRBV2
ASSVVRETQY,-,TRBJ2-5,TRBV2
ASSPIAGAADTQY,-,TRBJ2-3,TRBV5-1